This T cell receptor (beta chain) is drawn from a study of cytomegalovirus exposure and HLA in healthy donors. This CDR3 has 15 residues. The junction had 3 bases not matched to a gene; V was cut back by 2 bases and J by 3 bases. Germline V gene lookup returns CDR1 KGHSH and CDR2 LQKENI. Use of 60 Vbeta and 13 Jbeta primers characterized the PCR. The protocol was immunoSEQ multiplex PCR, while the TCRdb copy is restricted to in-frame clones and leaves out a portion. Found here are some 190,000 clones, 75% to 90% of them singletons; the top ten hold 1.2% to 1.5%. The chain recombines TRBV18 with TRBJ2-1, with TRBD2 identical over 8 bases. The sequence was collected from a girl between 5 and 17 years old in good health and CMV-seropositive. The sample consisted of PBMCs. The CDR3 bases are TGTGCCAGCTCACCAGTAACTAGCGGCTACAATGAGCAGTTCTTC. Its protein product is CASSPVTSGYNEQFF.